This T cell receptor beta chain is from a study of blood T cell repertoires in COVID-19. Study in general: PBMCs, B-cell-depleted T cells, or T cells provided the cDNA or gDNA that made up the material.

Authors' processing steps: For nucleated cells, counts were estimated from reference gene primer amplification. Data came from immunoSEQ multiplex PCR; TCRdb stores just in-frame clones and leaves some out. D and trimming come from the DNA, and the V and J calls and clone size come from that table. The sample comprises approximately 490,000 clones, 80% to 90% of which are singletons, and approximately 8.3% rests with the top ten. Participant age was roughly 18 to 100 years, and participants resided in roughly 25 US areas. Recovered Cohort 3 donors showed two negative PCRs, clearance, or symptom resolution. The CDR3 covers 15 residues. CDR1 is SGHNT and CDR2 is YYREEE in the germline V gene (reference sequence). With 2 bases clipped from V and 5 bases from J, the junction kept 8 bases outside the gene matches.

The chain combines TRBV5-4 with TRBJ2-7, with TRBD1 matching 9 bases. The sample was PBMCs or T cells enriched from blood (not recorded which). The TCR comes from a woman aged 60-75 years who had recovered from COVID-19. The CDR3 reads CASSFRGQGIHEQYF. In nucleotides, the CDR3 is TGTGCCAGCAGCTTTAGGGGACAGGGTATACACGAGCAGTACTTC.